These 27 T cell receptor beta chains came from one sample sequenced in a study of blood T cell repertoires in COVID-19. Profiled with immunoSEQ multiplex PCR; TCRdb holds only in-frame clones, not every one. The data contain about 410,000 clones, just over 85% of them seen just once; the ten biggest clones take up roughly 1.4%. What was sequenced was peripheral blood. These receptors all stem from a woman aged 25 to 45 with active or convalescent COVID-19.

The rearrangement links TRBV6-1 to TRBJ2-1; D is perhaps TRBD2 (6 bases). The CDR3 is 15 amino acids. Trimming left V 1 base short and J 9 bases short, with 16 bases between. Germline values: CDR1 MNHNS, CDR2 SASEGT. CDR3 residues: CASSEVDPLGGEQFF. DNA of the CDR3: TGTGCCAGCAGTGAAGTGGATCCCCTGGGGGGTGAGCAGTTCTTC.

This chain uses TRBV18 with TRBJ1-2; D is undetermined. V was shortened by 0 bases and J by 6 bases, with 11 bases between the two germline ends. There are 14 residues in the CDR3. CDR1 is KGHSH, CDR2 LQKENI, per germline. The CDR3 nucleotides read TGTGCCAGCTCACCACCTACCGCCGGGGATGGCTACACCTTC. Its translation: CASSPPTAGDGYTF.

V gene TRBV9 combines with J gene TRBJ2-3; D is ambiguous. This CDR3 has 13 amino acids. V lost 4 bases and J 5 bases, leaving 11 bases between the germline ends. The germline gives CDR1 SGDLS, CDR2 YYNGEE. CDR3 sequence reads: CASSYQVEDTQYF. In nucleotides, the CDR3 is TGTGCCAGCAGCTATCAGGTGGAAGATACGCAGTATTTT.

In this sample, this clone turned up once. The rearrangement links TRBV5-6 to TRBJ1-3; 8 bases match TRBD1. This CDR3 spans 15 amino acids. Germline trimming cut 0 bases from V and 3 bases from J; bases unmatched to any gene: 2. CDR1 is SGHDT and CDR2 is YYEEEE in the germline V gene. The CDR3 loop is CASSLVRGLGNTIYF. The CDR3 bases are TGTGCCAGCAGCTTGGTCAGGGGGCTTGGAAACACCATATATTTT. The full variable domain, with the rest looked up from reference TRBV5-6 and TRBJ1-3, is DAGVTQSPTHLIKTRGQQVTLRCSPKSGHDTVSWYQQALGQGPQFIFQYYEEEERQRGNFPDRFSGHQFPNYSSELNVNALLLGDSALYLCASSLVRGLGNTIYFGEGSWLTVV.

The DNA for the CDR3 is TGCGCCAGCAGCTACGGGACTACGTACGAGCAGTACTTC. Translated, it gives CASSYGTTYEQYF. The chain links TRBV5-1 to TRBJ2-7; 7 nucleotides match TRBD2. This CDR3 region has 13 residues. V gave up 3 bases and J gave up 4 bases; unmatched junction bases: 4. Looked up from germline, CDR1 is SGHRS and CDR2 is YFSETQ.

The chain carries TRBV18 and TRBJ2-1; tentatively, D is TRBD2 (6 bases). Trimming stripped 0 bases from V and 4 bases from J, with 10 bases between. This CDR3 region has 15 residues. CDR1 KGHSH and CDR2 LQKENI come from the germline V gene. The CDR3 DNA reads TGTGCCAGCTCACCACCGGCTAGCGCGTACAATGAGCAGTTCTTC. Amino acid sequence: CASSPPASAYNEQFF.

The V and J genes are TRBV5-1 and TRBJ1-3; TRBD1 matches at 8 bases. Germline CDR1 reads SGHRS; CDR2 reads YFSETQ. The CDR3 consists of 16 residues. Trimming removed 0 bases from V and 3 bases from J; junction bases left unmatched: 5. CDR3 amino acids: CASSLGQGRSGNTIYF. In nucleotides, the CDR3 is TGCGCCAGCAGCTTGGGACAGGGGAGGAGTGGAAACACCATATATTTT.

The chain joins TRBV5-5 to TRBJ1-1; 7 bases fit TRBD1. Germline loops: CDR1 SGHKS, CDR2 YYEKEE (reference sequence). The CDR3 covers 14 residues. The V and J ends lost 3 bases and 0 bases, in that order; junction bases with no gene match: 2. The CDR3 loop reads CASSWDSMNTEAFF. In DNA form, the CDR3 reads TGTGCCAGCAGCTGGGACAGCATGAACACTGAAGCTTTCTTT.

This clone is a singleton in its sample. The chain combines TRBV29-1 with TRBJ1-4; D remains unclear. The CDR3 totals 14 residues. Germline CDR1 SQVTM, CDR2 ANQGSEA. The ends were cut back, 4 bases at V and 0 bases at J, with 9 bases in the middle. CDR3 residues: CSVAGSATNEKLFF. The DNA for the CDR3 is TGCAGCGTTGCTGGGAGTGCAACTAATGAAAAACTGTTTTTT.

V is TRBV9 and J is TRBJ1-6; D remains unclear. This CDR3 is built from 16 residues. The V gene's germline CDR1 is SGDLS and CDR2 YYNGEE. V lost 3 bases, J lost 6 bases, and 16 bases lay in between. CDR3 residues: CASSASGGALNSPLHF. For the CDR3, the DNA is TGTGCCAGCAGCGCCTCCGGAGGAGCTCTTAATTCACCCCTCCACTTT.

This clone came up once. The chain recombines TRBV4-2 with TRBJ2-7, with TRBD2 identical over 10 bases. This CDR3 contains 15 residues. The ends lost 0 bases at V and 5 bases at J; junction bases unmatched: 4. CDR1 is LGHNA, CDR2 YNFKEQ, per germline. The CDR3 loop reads CASSQDGLAVDEQYF. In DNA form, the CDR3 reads TGTGCCAGCAGCCAAGATGGACTAGCGGTCGACGAGCAGTACTTC.

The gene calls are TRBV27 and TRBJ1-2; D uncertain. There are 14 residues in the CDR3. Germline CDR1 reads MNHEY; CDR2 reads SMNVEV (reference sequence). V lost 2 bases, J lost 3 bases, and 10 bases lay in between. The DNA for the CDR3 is TGTGCCAGCAGTTTACGGGGAATAGACTATGGCTACACCTTC. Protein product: CASSLRGIDYGYTF.

The CDR3 region has the DNA TGTGCCAGCAGTGGTGCTGGGACAGGGAAGGGCAATGAGCAGTTCTTC. Translated: CASSGAGTGKGNEQFF. The chain employs TRBV25-1 and TRBJ2-1, with 9 nucleotides matching TRBD1. Germline CDR1 is MGHDK and CDR2 is SYGVNS. With 4 bases clipped from V and 6 bases from J, the junction kept 10 bases outside the gene matches. The CDR3 runs to 16 residues.

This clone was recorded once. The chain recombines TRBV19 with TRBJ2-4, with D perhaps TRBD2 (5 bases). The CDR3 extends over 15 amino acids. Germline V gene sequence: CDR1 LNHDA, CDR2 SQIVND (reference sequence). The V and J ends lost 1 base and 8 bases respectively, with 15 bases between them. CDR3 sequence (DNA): TGTGCCAGTAGTATAGGAACGGAGCGGTCGGACATTCAGTACTTC. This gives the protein CASSIGTERSDIQYF.

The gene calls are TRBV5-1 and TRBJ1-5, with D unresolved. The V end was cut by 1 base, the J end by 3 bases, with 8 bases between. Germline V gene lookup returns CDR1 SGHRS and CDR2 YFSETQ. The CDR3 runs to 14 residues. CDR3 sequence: CASSLNGDNQPQHF. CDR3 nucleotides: TGCGCCAGCAGCTTGAACGGGGACAATCAGCCCCAGCATTTT.

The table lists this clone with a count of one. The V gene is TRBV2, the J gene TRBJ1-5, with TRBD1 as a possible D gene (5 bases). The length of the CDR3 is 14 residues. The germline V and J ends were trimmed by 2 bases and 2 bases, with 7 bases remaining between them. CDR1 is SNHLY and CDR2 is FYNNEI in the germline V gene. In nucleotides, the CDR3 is TGTGCCAGCAGTGAATTGACAGGCAATCAGCCCCAGCATTTT. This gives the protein CASSELTGNQPQHF.

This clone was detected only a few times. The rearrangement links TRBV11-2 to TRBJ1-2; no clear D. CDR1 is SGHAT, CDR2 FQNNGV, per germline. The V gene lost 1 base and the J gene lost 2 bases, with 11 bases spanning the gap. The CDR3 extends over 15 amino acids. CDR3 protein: CASSLVGGLNYGYTF. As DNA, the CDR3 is TGTGCCAGCAGCTTAGTGGGCGGGTTGAACTATGGCTACACCTTC. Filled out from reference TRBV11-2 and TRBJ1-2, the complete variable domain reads EAGVAQSPRYKIIEKRQSVAFWCNPISGHATLYWYQQILGQGPKLLIQFQNNGVVDDSQLPKDRFSAERLKGVDSTLKIQPAKLEDSAVYLCASSLVGGLNYGYTFGSGTRLTVV.

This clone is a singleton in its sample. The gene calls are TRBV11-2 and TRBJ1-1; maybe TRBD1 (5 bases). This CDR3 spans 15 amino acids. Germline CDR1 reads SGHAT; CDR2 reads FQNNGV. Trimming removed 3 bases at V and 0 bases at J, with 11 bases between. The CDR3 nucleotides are TGTGCCAGCAGCTTTGCAGGGATCATGAACACTGAAGCTTTCTTT. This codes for CASSFAGIMNTEAFF.

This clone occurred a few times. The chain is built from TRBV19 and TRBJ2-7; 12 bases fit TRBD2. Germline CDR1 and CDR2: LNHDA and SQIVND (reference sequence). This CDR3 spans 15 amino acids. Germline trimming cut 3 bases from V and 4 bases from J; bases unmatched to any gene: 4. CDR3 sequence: CASSMALAGGYEQYF. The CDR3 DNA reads TGTGCCAGTAGTATGGCGCTAGCGGGAGGGTACGAGCAGTACTTC.

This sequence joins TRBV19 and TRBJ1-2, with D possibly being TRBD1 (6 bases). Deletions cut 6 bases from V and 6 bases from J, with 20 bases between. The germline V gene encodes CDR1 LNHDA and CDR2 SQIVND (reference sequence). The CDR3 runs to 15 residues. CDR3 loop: CASRGQQGHSDGYTF. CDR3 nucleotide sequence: TGTGCCAGTAGGGGCCAACAGGGCCATAGCGATGGCTACACCTTC.

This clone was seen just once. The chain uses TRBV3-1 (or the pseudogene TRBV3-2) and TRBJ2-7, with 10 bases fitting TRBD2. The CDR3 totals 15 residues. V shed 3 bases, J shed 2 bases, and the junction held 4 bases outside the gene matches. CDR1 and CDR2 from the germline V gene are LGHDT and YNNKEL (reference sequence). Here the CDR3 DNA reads TGTGCCAGCAGCCACCCTAGCGGGGGCCCCTACGAGCAGTACTTC. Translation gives CASSHPSGGPYEQYF.

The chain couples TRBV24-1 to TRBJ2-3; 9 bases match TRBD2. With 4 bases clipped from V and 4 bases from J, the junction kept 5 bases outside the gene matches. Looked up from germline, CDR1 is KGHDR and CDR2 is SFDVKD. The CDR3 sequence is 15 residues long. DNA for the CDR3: TGTGCCACCAGTGACGGCGGACTAGCGTCAGATACGCAGTATTTT. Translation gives CATSDGGLASDTQYF.

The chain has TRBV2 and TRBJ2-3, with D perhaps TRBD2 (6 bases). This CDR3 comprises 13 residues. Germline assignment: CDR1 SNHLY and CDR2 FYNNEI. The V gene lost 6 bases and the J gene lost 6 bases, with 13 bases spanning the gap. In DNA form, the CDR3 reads TGTGCCAGCAGAGGACTACCGGGGGATACGCAGTATTTT. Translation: CASRGLPGDTQYF.

The CDR3 loop is CASSLAVTDLNYGYTF. DNA of the CDR3: TGTGCCAGCAGCTTGGCCGTTACAGACCTTAACTATGGCTACACCTTC. This sequence joins TRBV5-6 and TRBJ1-2, with no clear D. This CDR3 is built from 16 residues. Germline V gene sequence: CDR1 SGHDT, CDR2 YYEEEE. V was shortened by 0 bases and J by 1 base, with 13 bases between the two germline ends.

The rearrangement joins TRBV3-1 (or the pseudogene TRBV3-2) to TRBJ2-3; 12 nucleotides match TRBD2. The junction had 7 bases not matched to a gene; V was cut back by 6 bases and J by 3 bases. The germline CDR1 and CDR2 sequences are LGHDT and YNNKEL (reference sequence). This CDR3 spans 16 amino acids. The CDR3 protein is CASSRLAGVSTDTQYF. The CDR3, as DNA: TGTGCCAGCAGTCGACTAGCGGGAGTTAGTACAGATACGCAGTATTTT.

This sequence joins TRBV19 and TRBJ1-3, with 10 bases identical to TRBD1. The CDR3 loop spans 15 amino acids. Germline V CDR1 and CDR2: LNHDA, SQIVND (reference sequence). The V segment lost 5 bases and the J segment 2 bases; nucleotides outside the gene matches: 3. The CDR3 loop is CASSAGTGAGNTIYF. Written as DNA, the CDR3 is TGTGCCAGTAGTGCAGGGACAGGGGCTGGAAACACCATATATTTT.

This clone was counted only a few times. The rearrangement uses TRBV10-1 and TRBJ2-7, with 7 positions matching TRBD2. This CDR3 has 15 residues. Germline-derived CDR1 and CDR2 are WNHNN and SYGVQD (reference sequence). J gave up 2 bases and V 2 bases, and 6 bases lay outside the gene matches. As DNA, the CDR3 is TGCGCCAGCAGTGAGGGACCTAGCGGAACCTACGAGCAGTACTTC. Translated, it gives CASSEGPSGTYEQYF.